Presented here are 14 T cell receptor beta chains from one specimen sequenced in a study of T cells in Graves' hyperthyroidism and ophthalmopathy. TCR beta CDR3 regions were amplified from RNA. When the TCR CDR3 underwent first-round RT-PCR, the HTBI primer set was used. TCRdb re-called the multiplex PCR reads through MiXCR, storing one row per CDR3 protein. The sample consists of approximately 600,000 distinct CDR3 sequences, around 15% of them appearing once. Sequenced input: blood. The receptors stem from a woman aged 25 to 39 with Graves' hyperthyroidism.

This clonotype was seen at least ten times. This rearrangement joins TRBV29-1 to TRBJ2-1, with TRBD2 matching 10 bases. Germline loops: CDR1 SQVTM, CDR2 ANQGSEA. CDR3 length equals 15 residues. V gave up 8 bases and J gave up 8 bases; unmatched junction bases: 15. CDR3 residues: CSPAGTSEKGDEQFF. The CDR3, as DNA: TGCAGCCCCGCTGGGACTAGCGAGAAGGGCGATGAGCAGTTCTTC.

This clonotype was counted only a few times. The chain links TRBV3-1 to TRBJ2-3; no definite D call. CDR1 is LGHDT, CDR2 YNNKEL, per germline (reference sequence). Deletions cut 3 bases from V and 0 bases from J, with 19 bases between. The CDR3 spans 18 residues. CDR3 sequence reads: CASSHGRWGSYSTDTQYF. The CDR3 DNA reads as TGTGCCAGCAGCCACGGAAGATGGGGTAGTTATAGCACAGATACGCAGTATTTT.

The chain has TRBV5-1 and TRBJ1-2; D uncertain. Looked up from germline, CDR1 is SGHRS and CDR2 is YFSETQ. This CDR3 comprises 14 residues. The V gene lost 0 bases and the J gene lost 3 bases, with 9 bases spanning the gap. In DNA form, the CDR3 reads TGCGCCAGCAGCTTGGGGGGAGTGGACTATGGCTACACCTTC. It encodes CASSLGGVDYGYTF.

This clonotype was seen a handful of times. The genes are TRBV11-2 and TRBJ2-7, with a weak D call TRBD1 (5 bases). The V gene's germline CDR1 is SGHAT and CDR2 FQNNGV. This CDR3 is built from 15 residues. The V end lost 4 bases, the J end lost 2 bases, and 15 bases lay between the germline ends. The CDR3, as DNA: TGTGCCAGCAGCTCTCCCGGACAAGGACCCTACGAGCAGTACTTC. Translation: CASSSPGQGPYEQYF.

V and J are TRBV5-6 and TRBJ1-2; 7 positions match TRBD1. Unmatched junction bases numbered 14, after V lost 4 bases and J lost 8 bases. CDR1 and CDR2 (germline): SGHDT, YYEEEE. This CDR3 contains 15 residues. CDR3 loop: CASSQGGNRDRGYTF. The CDR3 DNA sequence: TGTGCCAGCAGCCAGGGGGGGAACAGGGACCGCGGCTACACCTTC. The variable domain in full, completed from reference TRBV5-6 and TRBJ1-2, reads DAGVTQSPTHLIKTRGQQVTLRCSPKSGHDTVSWYQQALGQGPQFIFQYYEEEERQRGNFPDRFSGHQFPNYSSELNVNALLLGDSALYLCASSQGGNRDRGYTFGSGTRLTVV.

This clonotype was counted ten times or more. V usage is TRBV7-8 and J usage is TRBJ2-3; 10 bases are shared with TRBD2. There are 15 residues in the CDR3. Germline values: CDR1 SGHVS, CDR2 FQNEAQ. The trim removed 2 bases at V and 6 bases at J, leaving 5 bases unmatched. The CDR3 region has the DNA TGTGCCAGCAGCTTAAGAGCGGGAGGGCCCGATACGCAGTATTTT. Translation gives CASSLRAGGPDTQYF.

At least ten counts were recorded for this clonotype. The chain is built from TRBV7-3 and TRBJ1-1, with TRBD1 matching over 8 bases. This CDR3 has 17 residues. V was pared by 5 bases and J by 0 bases, with 11 bases of the junction left unmatched. The germline V gene encodes CDR1 SGHTA and CDR2 FQGTGA. In DNA, the CDR3 is TGTGCCAGCAGCCTGCAGGGGGCGGCCGAAATGAACACTGAAGCTTTCTTT. Its translation: CASSLQGAAEMNTEAFF. The complete variable domain, with remaining parts taken from reference TRBV7-3 and TRBJ1-1, reads GAGVSQTPSNKVTEKGKYVELRCDPISGHTALYWYRQSLGQGPEFLIYFQGTGAADDSGLPNDRFFAVRPEGSVSTLKIQRTERGDSAVYLCASSLQGAAEMNTEAFFGQGTRLTVV.

The rearrangement links TRBV4-2 to TRBJ2-1, with TRBD2 matching 11 bases. In germline, CDR1 is LGHNA, CDR2 YNFKEQ. V lost 0 bases and J lost 6; bases outside the gene matches: 19. The CDR3 runs to 21 residues. CDR3 nucleotides: TGTGCCAGCAGCCAAGAGACTAGCGGGATTTCCGGCGTTAGCCCCCTCAATGAGCAGTTCTTC. This codes for CASSQETSGISGVSPLNEQFF.

In the case of this clonotype: The junction and the germline gene differ at one end; a read error may be behind it. This sequence joins TRBV30 and TRBJ1-1; D not resolved. Germline V gene data show CDR1 as GTSNPN and CDR2 as SVGIG (reference sequence). The CDR3 spans 13 residues. Here the CDR3 reads CAWERESNTEASF. The CDR3 DNA is TGTGCCTGGGAAAGGGAATCGAACACTGAAGCTTCCTTT.

The chain combines TRBV6-2 or TRBV6-3 with TRBJ1-4; TRBD1 matches 10 bases. The length of the CDR3 is 16 residues. The V gene's germline CDR1 is MNHEY and CDR2 SVGEGT. J was trimmed by 3 bases and V by 5 bases; bases with no gene match: 6. CDR3 sequence reads: CASSRYGQGANEKLFF. As DNA, the CDR3 is TGTGCCAGCAGTCGATACGGACAGGGGGCTAATGAAAAACTGTTTTTT.

This clonotype was detected many times. The chain employs TRBV11-2 and TRBJ2-1; the D gene could be TRBD1 or TRBD2 (6 bases each). This CDR3 has 16 residues. Trimming left V 2 bases short and J 7 bases short, with 18 bases between. Germline V gives CDR1 SGHAT, CDR2 FQNNGV. In DNA, the CDR3 is TGTGCCAGCAGCTTAAGGTTGGGGGAAGGGGGGAATGAGCAGTTCTTC. Translation gives CASSLRLGEGGNEQFF.

Many counts were recorded for this clonotype. V and J are TRBV3-1 and TRBJ2-7, with 7 positions matching TRBD2. V shed 7 bases, J shed 6 bases, and the junction held 12 bases outside the gene matches. CDR1 is LGHDT, CDR2 YNNKEL, per germline (reference sequence). This CDR3 contains 14 residues. CDR3 nucleotides: TGTGCCAGCACCTCCTCGGGACTACGTACCGAGCAGTACTTC. Residues: CASTSSGLRTEQYF.

Notes on this clonotype: It may be a read error: a sequence one base away is much more abundant. The chain joins TRBV28 to TRBJ2-7; D might be TRBD1 or TRBD2, each matching 5 bases. This CDR3 contains 14 residues. Germline CDR1 and CDR2: MDHEN and SYDVKM. V was clipped by 7 bases and J by 2 bases, with 15 bases between them. The CDR3: CASTMGRVPYEQYF. The DNA of the CDR3 is TGTGCCAGCACTATGGGACGGGTTCCCTACGAGCAGTACTTC.

This clonotype was observed many times. V gene TRBV7-3 combines with J gene TRBJ1-1, with 8 nucleotides matching TRBD1. Trimming removed 4 bases from V and 4 bases from J; junction bases left unmatched: 2. Germline assignment: CDR1 SGHTA and CDR2 FQGTGA. This CDR3 is built from 13 residues. The CDR3 region has the DNA TGTGCCAGCAGCTGGACAGGGACCACTGAAGCTTTCTTT. This sequence encodes CASSWTGTTEAFF.